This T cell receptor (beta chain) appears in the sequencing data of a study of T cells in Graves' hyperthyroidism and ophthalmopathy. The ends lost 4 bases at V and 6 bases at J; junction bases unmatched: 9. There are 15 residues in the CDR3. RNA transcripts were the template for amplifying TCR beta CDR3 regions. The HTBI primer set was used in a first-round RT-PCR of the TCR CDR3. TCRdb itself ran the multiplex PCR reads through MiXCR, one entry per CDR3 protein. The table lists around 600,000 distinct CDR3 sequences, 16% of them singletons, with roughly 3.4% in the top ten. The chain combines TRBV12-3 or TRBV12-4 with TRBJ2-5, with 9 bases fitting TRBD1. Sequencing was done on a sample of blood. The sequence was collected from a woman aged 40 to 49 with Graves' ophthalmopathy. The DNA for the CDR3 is TGTGCCAGCAGTTCAGGGGGACAGGGCGGGCAGACCCAGTACTTC. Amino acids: CASSSGGQGGQTQYF.